This is a list of T cell receptor beta chains from one sample in a study of shared clonotypes between healthy human individuals. Only in-frame clones appear in the TCRdb table, and some are missing; sequencing was by immunoSEQ multiplex PCR. The sample holds roughly 660,000 clones, 90% seen once. The specimen was memory CD8+ T cells from PBMCs. The receptors shown here come from a man between 18 and 29 years old in good health. Some clones in this sample may be carry-over from other donors' samples. The conserved cysteine and the conserved F or W are not part of the CDR3 here. Some rows have no size entry. The others give once, few or many, or a class for an expanded clone.

NA,TRBJ2-2,TRBV27,ASSQGQGAAGELF
NA,TRBJ2-5,TRBV25-1,ASRRAGTQETQY
NA,TRBJ2-5,TRBV4-2,ASSQVQGAAETQY
NA,TRBJ2-7,TRBV5-6,ASSFGVREQY
NA,TRBJ2-1,TRBV7-9,ASSGDSIDNEQF
NA,TRBJ2-5,TRBV4-3,ASSPGQGVGETQY
NA,TRBJ2-5,TRBV18,ASSPLVAELIQETQY
NA,TRBJ1-3,TRBV5-5,ASSTIGNTIY
NA,TRBJ1-5,TRBV5-1,ASSLTGQPQH
NA,TRBJ2-3,TRBV4-1,ASSQEGAEREGQHTQY
NA,TRBJ1-3,TRBV6-5,ASSSTAYSGNTIY
NA,TRBJ2-7,TRBV4-3,ASSQGDWREGPATYEQY
NA,TRBJ2-7,TRBV25-1,ASSEGGDRGIEQY
few,TRBJ2-1,TRBV4-2,ASSLEGRQF
NA,TRBJ2-3,TRBV5-1,ASSSKGRVDTQY
NA,TRBJ2-7,TRBV28,ADRFGRYNPN
NA,TRBJ2-1,TRBV27,ASSPLSDEQF
NA,TRBJ1-1,TRBV7-9,ASSSRRVPEAF
NA,TRBJ1-3,TRBV4-1,ASSQDSYSGNTIY
few,TRBJ1-4,TRBV7-9,ASSLKWAGNEKLF
NA,TRBJ2-7,TRBV30,AWSVYGGGSYEQY
NA,TRBJ1-2,TRBV11-2,ASSLDRGALRGYT
NA,TRBJ1-1,TRBV12-5,ASGLAPTGSTEAF
NA,TRBJ1-1,TRBV27,ASSASIRVANTEAF
NA,TRBJ2-7,TRBV6-5,ASSYLEGAEQY
NA,TRBJ1-2,TRBV9,ASSVHRGTNYGYT
NA,TRBJ2-5,TRBV11-2,ASSISGSLLVQEAQY
NA,TRBJ1-2,TRBV6-5,ASTYEVNYGYT
NA,TRBJ1-4,TRBV5-1,ASSFGTGDIEKLF
NA,TRBJ1-1,TRBV19,ASSTQTGGSTEAF
NA,TRBJ2-5,TRBV18,ASSRPGQEETQY
NA,TRBJ1-2,TRBV9,ASSEGARSYYGYT
once,TRBJ2-1,TRBV29-1,SVAAQAHEQF
NA,TRBJ2-1,TRBV6-5,ASSYSGTGTYNEQF
NA,TRBJ1-5,TRBV11-2,ASGISDRGDDQPQH
NA,TRBJ2-2,TRBV7-6,ASSLFIYRRTGELF
NA,TRBJ1-1,TRBV9,ASSVGTATEAF
NA,TRBJ1-1,TRBV20-1,SARVRGDAF
NA,TRBJ1-1,TRBV27,ASSFLPLGVTEAF
NA,TRBJ1-5,TRBV30,AWSAGMNQPQH
NA,TRBJ2-7,TRBV29-1,SATGQDNEQY
NA,TRBJ1-5,TRBV4-1,ASSQALRGNQPQH
NA,TRBJ2-3,TRBV4-1,ASRRGRDTDTQY
NA,TRBJ1-1,TRBV6-6,ASSYEGSDTEAF
NA,TRBJ1-2,TRBV4-3,ASSQVNRGNYGYT
NA,TRBJ2-7,TRBV13,ASSFAGSLSYEQY
NA,TRBJ2-1,TRBV20-1,SASGSEQF
NA,NA,TRBV28,ASSFGTGPYEQY
NA,TRBJ1-2,TRBV4-1,ASSLGGAGAGYT
NA,TRBJ1-4,TRBV27,ASRPLSTNEKLF
NA,TRBJ2-1,TRBV4-2,ASSQTEGYYYNEQF
NA,TRBJ2-1,TRBV7-6,ASSLAPNEQF
NA,TRBJ2-4,TRBV27,ASTSSWRGIQY
NA,TRBJ2-7,TRBV6-6,ASSYSSSGPYEQY
many,TRBJ2-1,TRBV27,ASTKGGNEQF